The 32 T cell receptor beta chains below all came from one sample that was sequenced in a study of breast tumors, draining lymph nodes, adjacent tissues. TCRdb re-called the multiplex PCR reads through MiXCR, storing one row per CDR3 protein. The table has about 100,000 distinct CDR3 sequences, 21% seen once. Samples came from axillary lymph nodes draining the breast cancer. The sample comprised axillary lymph node tissue. These receptors were taken from a female donor with breast cancer. Some clones in this sample may be carry-over from other donors' samples.

As for this clonotype: A read error is possible here, since a much larger clone lies one base away. This chain joins TRBV10-3 and TRBJ2-7; 9 nucleotides line up with TRBD2. This CDR3 comprises 13 residues. Germline V gives CDR1 ENHRY, CDR2 SYGVKD. V gave up 5 bases and J gave up 3 bases; unmatched junction bases: 2. CDR3 loop: CAISRGGDYEQYF. CDR3 in DNA: TGTGCCATCAGTCGCGGGGGGGACTACGAGCAGTACTTC.

This clonotype was observed many times. The chain employs TRBV9 and TRBJ1-2; TRBD1 matches 8 bases. Losses at the gene ends were 0 bases for V and 5 bases for J; bases not matched to a gene: 6. CDR1 is SGDLS and CDR2 is YYNGEE in the germline V gene. There are 15 residues in the CDR3. This chain's CDR3 is CASSVDQGAHYGYTF. The CDR3 nucleotides read TGTGCCAGCAGCGTAGACCAGGGGGCGCATTATGGCTACACCTTC.

This clonotype was counted at least ten times. The chain carries TRBV5-6 and TRBJ2-1; D is uncertain. CDR3 length: 14 residues. Trimming removed 0 bases at V and 8 bases at J, with 12 bases between. CDR1 and CDR2 from the germline V gene are SGHDT and YYEEEE. CDR3 amino acids: CASSLGPGAHEQFF. CDR3 bases: TGTGCCAGCAGCTTGGGGCCGGGTGCCCATGAGCAGTTCTTC.

This clonotype was picked up a small number of times. V and J are TRBV12-3 or TRBV12-4 and TRBJ2-1; 8 bases are shared with TRBD1. This CDR3 region has 15 residues. J lost 3 bases, V lost 6 bases, and 7 bases had no gene match. CDR3 coding DNA: TGTGCCAGCAGACGAAGACAGGGGCTCTACAATGAGCAGTTCTTC. This translates into CASRRRQGLYNEQFF.

At least ten counts were recorded for this clonotype. The chain recombines TRBV9 with TRBJ2-1; D may correspond to TRBD1 or TRBD2 (6 bases each). The V and J ends lost 0 bases and 4 bases respectively, with 14 bases between them. The CDR3 totals 16 residues. Germline CDR1 SGDLS, CDR2 YYNGEE. The CDR3 is CASSVGGAPLYNEQFF. In DNA form, the CDR3 reads TGTGCCAGCAGCGTAGGGGGGGCCCCCCTATACAATGAGCAGTTCTTC.

This clonotype was counted ten times or more. The chain employs TRBV5-5 and TRBJ2-7, with TRBD1 identical over 7 bases. The CDR3 sequence is 14 residues long. V shed 4 bases, J shed 2 bases, and the junction held 6 bases outside the gene matches. CDR1 and CDR2 (germline): SGHKS, YYEKEE (reference sequence). The CDR3 here is CASSQGVGAYEQYF. CDR3 sequence (DNA): TGTGCCAGCAGCCAGGGGGTAGGGGCCTACGAGCAGTACTTC.

There are many counts of this clonotype. V and J are TRBV27 and TRBJ1-2; 10 bases are shared with TRBD1. V shed 6 bases, J shed 3 bases, and the junction held 10 bases outside the gene matches. CDR3 size: 16 residues. The germline V gene encodes CDR1 MNHEY and CDR2 SMNVEV (reference sequence). CDR3 sequence (DNA): TGTGCCAGCAGAGAAACCGGACAGGGGGGATACTATGGCTACACCTTC. This translates into CASRETGQGGYYGYTF.

The chain links TRBV30 to TRBJ1-5; TRBD1 might be the D (6 bases). Trimming took off 2 bases at V and 6 bases at J, with 8 bases between the two ends. Per the germline V gene, CDR1 is GTSNPN and CDR2 is SVGIG (reference sequence). The CDR3 has 12 amino acids. CDR3 in DNA: TGTGCCTGGAGTAGGGGGTCTCAGCCCCAGCATTTT. Its translation: CAWSRGSQPQHF.

This clonotype was picked up many times. One end of the junction varies from germline; a read error may be responsible. This chain connects TRBV7-9 to TRBJ1-2, with D perhaps matching TRBD1 (5 bases). CDR1 and CDR2 from the germline V gene are SEHNR and FQNEAQ (reference sequence). This CDR3 is 15 amino acids long. The CDR3 nucleotides read TGTGCCAGCAGTTTAGACAGCCCGTTTGGCTATGGCTACACCTTC. As protein: CASSLDSPFGYGYTF.

This chain connects TRBV30 to TRBJ2-7; D gene ambiguous. The germline V and J ends were trimmed by 5 bases and 2 bases, with 16 bases remaining between them. The CDR3 loop spans 14 amino acids. The germline V gene has CDR1 GTSNPN and CDR2 SVGIG (reference sequence). CDR3 sequence: CAWLGPLSAYEQYF. CDR3 DNA: TGTGCCTGGTTGGGCCCTCTGAGCGCCTACGAGCAGTACTTC.

This clonotype was picked up many times. This sequence joins TRBV12-3 or TRBV12-4 and TRBJ1-5; D unclear. This CDR3 is built from 14 residues. V lost 5 bases and J lost 2, with 10 bases in between. DNA of the CDR3: TGTGCCAGCAGTACAACAAGGGGCAATCAGCCCCAGCATTTT. Translating it yields CASSTTRGNQPQHF.

This clonotype was found many times. V is TRBV6-4 and J is TRBJ2-2; possible D gene TRBD1, 6 bases. The CDR3 spans 13 residues. Germline V gene sequence: CDR1 MRHNA, CDR2 SNTAGT. V was trimmed by 9 bases and J by 3 bases, leaving 11 bases between them. CDR3 DNA sequence: TGTGCCAGAACGGACAGATACACCGGGGAGCTGTTTTTT. It specifies CARTDRYTGELFF.

This clonotype was seen at least ten times. The rearrangement uses TRBV9 and TRBJ1-2; 7 bases are a match to TRBD1. The CDR3 has 13 residues. The germline gives CDR1 SGDLS, CDR2 YYNGEE. V trimming: 4 bases; J trimming: 5 bases; junction bases outside the gene matches: 5. The CDR3 loop reads CASSSGGRYGYTF. The CDR3 DNA sequence: TGTGCCAGCAGCTCAGGGGGGAGGTATGGCTACACCTTC.

This clonotype was detected ten times or more. V usage is TRBV2 and J usage is TRBJ2-2; a possible D gene is TRBD1 (5 bases). The V end was cut by 8 bases, the J end by 5 bases, with 6 bases between. There are 11 residues in the CDR3. CDR1 and CDR2 (germline): SNHLY, FYNNEI. The DNA for the CDR3 is TGTGCCAGCGGGGCGACCGGGGAGCTGTTTTTT. It is translated as CASGATGELFF.

In its sample, this clonotype was seen a few times. One base away lies a much larger clone, so this may be a sequencing read error. This chain connects TRBV7-9 to TRBJ1-4, with D possibly being TRBD1 (6 bases). The CDR3 is made up of 15 amino acids. CDR1 is SEHNR and CDR2 is FQNEAQ in the germline V gene (reference sequence). The CDR3 protein is CANSLQGGTNEKLFF. The CDR3 DNA is TGTGCCAACAGCTTACAGGGAGGAACTAATGAAAAACTGTTTTTT.

This clonotype was observed many times. This sequence joins TRBV5-1 and TRBJ2-1; D remains ambiguous. The ends were cut back, 4 bases at V and 4 bases at J, with 12 bases in the middle. CDR3 length equals 14 residues. The V gene's germline CDR1 is SGHRS and CDR2 YFSETQ. Here the CDR3 DNA reads TGCGCCAGCAGCCCGGCGGCAGGATACAATGAGCAGTTCTTC. Amino acids: CASSPAAGYNEQFF.

V and J are TRBV18 and TRBJ2-7; 13 bases agree with TRBD2. The junction had 4 bases not matched to a gene; V was cut back by 3 bases and J by 2 bases. The CDR3 is 16 residues long. Germline assignment: CDR1 KGHSH and CDR2 LQKENI. The CDR3 DNA is TGTGCCAGCTCACCCGGTACTAGCGGGGGGGCCTACGAGCAGTACTTC. It codes for CASSPGTSGGAYEQYF.

This clonotype was detected ten times or more. The genes are TRBV7-9 and TRBJ1-2, with TRBD1 as a possible D gene (5 bases). The CDR3 is made up of 16 amino acids. Trimming pared 5 bases from V and 5 bases from J, leaving 21 bases between. CDR1 is SEHNR and CDR2 is FQNEAQ in the germline V gene (reference sequence). CDR3 coding DNA: TGTGCCAGCAGCCACTACCAGGAAACCAAGGGGTATGGCTACACCTTC. Translated: CASSHYQETKGYGYTF.

This clonotype showed up many times. This sequence joins TRBV10-3 and TRBJ1-4, with D possibly matching TRBD1 (6 bases). CDR1 is ENHRY, CDR2 SYGVKD, per germline. This CDR3 region has 13 residues. Deletions cut 5 bases from V and 7 bases from J, with 11 bases between. This CDR3 is CAISRDTAEKLFF. CDR3 DNA sequence: TGTGCCATCAGTAGGGACACTGCTGAAAAACTGTTTTTT.

With regard to this clonotype: A much larger clonotype is one base distant, so this may be a read error. The chain combines TRBV19 with TRBJ2-3, with D perhaps TRBD1 (5 bases). V lost 6 bases, J lost 4 bases, and 11 bases lay in between. From germline, CDR1 is LNHDA and CDR2 SQIVND (reference sequence). CDR3 length: 13 amino acids. In DNA, the CDR3 is TGTGCCAGTAGCAGGGCCGAAGCAGATACGCAGTATTTT. Its translation is CASSRAEADTQYF. The entire variable domain, with the rest obtained from reference TRBV19 and TRBJ2-3, is as follows: DGGITQSPKYLFRKEGQNVTLSCEQNLNHDAMYWYRQDPGQGLRLIYYSQIVNDFQKGDIAEGYSVSREKKESFPLTVTSAQKNPTAFYLCASSRAEADTQYFGPGTRLTVL.

This clonotype was observed at least ten times. In DNA, the CDR3 is TGTGCCACCAGGGGGCCGTGGGCTAACTATGGCTACACCTTC. Its protein is CATRGPWANYGYTF. The chain combines TRBV19 with TRBJ1-2; 8 bases are shared with TRBD1. This CDR3 has 14 amino acids. V trimming: 10 bases; J trimming: 0 bases; junction bases outside the gene matches: 7. Germline values: CDR1 LNHDA, CDR2 SQIVND (reference sequence).

This clonotype was recorded many times. This chain connects TRBV11-2 to TRBJ2-2; a weak D match, TRBD2 (6 bases). This CDR3 region has 15 residues. Trimming removed 4 bases at V and 7 bases at J, with 16 bases between. The germline V gene has CDR1 SGHAT and CDR2 FQNNGV. In DNA, the CDR3 is TGTGCCAGCAGCTGGGGGGATCGTGGTGGCGGGGAGCTGTTTTTT. Translating gives CASSWGDRGGGELFF.

This clonotype was counted ten times or more. The chain links TRBV7-9 to TRBJ1-2; D is possibly TRBD1 (5 bases). The CDR3 has 14 amino acids. Between the trimmed V and J ends, which lost 5 bases and 8 bases, there was a span of 18 bases. Per the germline V gene, CDR1 is SEHNR and CDR2 is FQNEAQ (reference sequence). The CDR3 protein is CASSESGEIRGYTF. CDR3 nucleotide sequence: TGTGCCAGCAGCGAGTCGGGGGAGATACGAGGCTACACCTTC.

This clonotype was detected ten times or more. V usage is TRBV30 and J usage is TRBJ2-7; no definite D call. The germline V gene encodes CDR1 GTSNPN and CDR2 SVGIG (reference sequence). CDR3 length: 12 amino acids. With 0 bases removed from V and 4 bases from J, the gap between germline ends came to 7 bases. The CDR3 DNA follows: TGTGCCTGGAGTGTTACCTCATACGAGCAGTACTTC. It encodes CAWSVTSYEQYF. Supplemented by reference TRBV30 and TRBJ2-7, the full variable domain reads SQTIHQWPATLVQPVGSPLSLECTVEGTSNPNLYWYRQAAGRGLQLLFYSVGIGQISSEVPQNLSASRPQDRQFILSSKKLLLSDSGFYLCAWSVTSYEQYFGPGTRLTVT.

Ten or more counts support this clonotype. The DNA for the CDR3 is TGCGCCAGCAGATCGGGAGGGACCTACGAGCAGTACTTC. It translates to CASRSGGTYEQYF. This chain uses TRBV5-1 with TRBJ2-7, with 8 bases aligning to TRBD2. Losses at the gene ends were 5 bases for V and 2 bases for J; bases not matched to a gene: 3. The CDR3 length is 13 residues. Germline CDR1 SGHRS, CDR2 YFSETQ.

This clonotype occurred many times. The chain couples TRBV9 to TRBJ2-5, with 7 positions matching TRBD2. Unmatched junction bases numbered 4, after V lost 0 bases and J lost 5 bases. Germline-derived CDR1 and CDR2 are SGDLS and YYNGEE. The CDR3 length is 14 residues. CDR3 DNA sequence: TGTGCCAGCAGCGTAGCTGAGGGAGGGGAGACCCAGTACTTC. Protein: CASSVAEGGETQYF.

The genes are TRBV28 and TRBJ2-7; TRBD2 aligns across 7 bases. The CDR3 runs to 15 residues. Germline V gives CDR1 MDHEN, CDR2 SYDVKM. V was pared by 3 bases and J by 8 bases, with 13 bases of the junction left unmatched. The CDR3 loop is CASSLGLPGPQKQYF. In DNA, the CDR3 is TGTGCCAGCAGTTTGGGACTACCGGGCCCTCAGAAGCAGTACTTC.

This clonotype was counted ten times or more. The rearrangement uses TRBV4-1 and TRBJ2-3; TRBD2 matches at 7 bases. Trimming cost V 1 base and J 3 bases; bases outside gene matches: 4. Germline V gives CDR1 MGHRA, CDR2 YSYEKL. This CDR3 contains 15 residues. CDR3 nucleotide sequence: TGCGCCAGCAGCCAAGTTCCGGGAGGAACAGATACGCAGTATTTT. Protein: CASSQVPGGTDTQYF.

This clonotype was seen many times. CDR3 loop: CASVLQGLIGYNEQFF. CDR3 DNA sequence: TGTGCCAGCGTGTTACAGGGGTTGATTGGCTACAATGAGCAGTTCTTC. This chain connects TRBV7-2 to TRBJ2-1; the match to TRBD1 covers 7 bases. V was clipped by 8 bases and J by 3 bases; unmatched bases: 13. This CDR3 comprises 16 residues. Looked up from germline, CDR1 is SGHTA and CDR2 is FQGNSA.

A remark on this clonotype: A clone one base away is much larger, so this may be a read error. V gene TRBV6-1 combines with J gene TRBJ2-1; TRBD2 aligns across 14 bases. The CDR3 sequence is 19 residues long. J gave up 8 bases and V 2 bases, and 14 bases lay outside the gene matches. From germline, CDR1 is MNHNS and CDR2 SASEGT. In nucleotides, the CDR3 is TGTGCCAGCAGTGAAAGGAGACCGGGACTAGCGGGAGTGCGGGATGAGCAGTTCTTC. It specifies CASSERRPGLAGVRDEQFF.

Of note for this clonotype: Since a much larger clone is just one base distant, this may be a read error. The CDR3 region has the DNA TGTGCCAGCAGCCAAGGCGGTTGGGGCAATCAGCCCCAGCATTTT. It yields the protein CASSQGGWGNQPQHF. This chain connects TRBV3-1 to TRBJ1-5; D gene ambiguous. Germline lookup yields CDR1 LGHDT and CDR2 YNNKEL (reference sequence). The CDR3 spans 15 residues. Trimming took off 1 base at V and 2 bases at J, with 9 bases between the two ends.

This clonotype was recorded many times. This rearrangement joins TRBV20-1 to TRBJ1-2, with D maybe TRBD1 (5 bases). The V end was cut by 6 bases, the J end by 9 bases, with 20 bases between. CDR3 length equals 13 residues. Germline-derived CDR1 and CDR2 are DFQATT and SNEGSKA (reference sequence). CDR3: CSASNKGPASYTF. DNA of the CDR3: TGCAGTGCGAGCAATAAGGGACCAGCAAGCTACACCTTC.